The subject of this entry is one T cell receptor beta chain. Its specificity is not known. These data come from a study of a mutant IDH1 vaccine in newly diagnosed glioma. Study in general: Of treated patients, approximately 62% were men and 37.5% women, averaging roughly 37 years. Prior therapy was radiotherapy, temozolomide, or both; most received both.

TCRdb's table, derived via immunoSEQ multiplex PCR, lists solely in-frame clones and lacks some. The table lists roughly 40,000 clones, 90% to 95% of them singletons. Germline V gene sequence: CDR1 MNHNY, CDR2 SVGAGI (reference sequence). J gave up 1 base and V 7 bases, and 9 bases lay outside the gene matches. The CDR3 sequence is 15 residues long. Study results and caveats: Pseudoprogression looked unconnected to shifts in top peripheral T cell clonotypes. Of all patients, 93.3% showed vaccine-induced immune responses.

Described time point: week 5, during vaccination. Each dose delivered 300 ug of mutant IDH1 20-mer peptide subcutaneously with imiquimod. This receptor was taken from a man aged 50 to 60 with glioma. The sequencing used PBMCs, collected from a glioma patient whose treatment included an IDH1 peptide vaccine. This rearrangement joins TRBV6-6 to TRBJ1-1; the match to TRBD1 covers 7 bases. The chain's CDR3 is CASTPRGTGNTEAFF. CDR3 in DNA: TGTGCCAGCACCCCCAGGGGGACGGGGAACACTGAAGCTTTCTTT.